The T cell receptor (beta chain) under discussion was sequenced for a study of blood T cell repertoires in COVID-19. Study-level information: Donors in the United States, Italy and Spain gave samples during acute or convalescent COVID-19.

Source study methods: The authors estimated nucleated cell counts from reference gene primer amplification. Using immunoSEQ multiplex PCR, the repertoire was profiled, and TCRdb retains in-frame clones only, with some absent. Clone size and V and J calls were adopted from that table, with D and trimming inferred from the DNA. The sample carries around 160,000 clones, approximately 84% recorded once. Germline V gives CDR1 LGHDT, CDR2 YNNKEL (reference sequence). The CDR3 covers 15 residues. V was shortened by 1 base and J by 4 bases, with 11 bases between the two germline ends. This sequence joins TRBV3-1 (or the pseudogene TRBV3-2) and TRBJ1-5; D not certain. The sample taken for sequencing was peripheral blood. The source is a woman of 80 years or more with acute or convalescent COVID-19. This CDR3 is CASSQGAGNNQPQHF. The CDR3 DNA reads TGTGCCAGCAGCCAAGGGGCGGGGAATAATCAGCCCCAGCATTTT.